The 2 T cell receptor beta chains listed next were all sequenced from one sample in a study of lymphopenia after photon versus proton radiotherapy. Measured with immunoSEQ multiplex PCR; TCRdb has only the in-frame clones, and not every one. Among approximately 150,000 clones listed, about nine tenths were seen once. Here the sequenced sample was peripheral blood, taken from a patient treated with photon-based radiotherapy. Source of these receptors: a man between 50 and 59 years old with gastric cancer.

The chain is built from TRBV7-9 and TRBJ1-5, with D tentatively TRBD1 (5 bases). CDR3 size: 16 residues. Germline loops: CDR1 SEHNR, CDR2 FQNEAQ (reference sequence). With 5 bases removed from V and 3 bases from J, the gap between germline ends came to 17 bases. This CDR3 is CASSPEGAGPNQPQHF. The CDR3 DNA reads TGTGCCAGCAGCCCGGAGGGTGCGGGGCCCAATCAGCCCCAGCATTTT.

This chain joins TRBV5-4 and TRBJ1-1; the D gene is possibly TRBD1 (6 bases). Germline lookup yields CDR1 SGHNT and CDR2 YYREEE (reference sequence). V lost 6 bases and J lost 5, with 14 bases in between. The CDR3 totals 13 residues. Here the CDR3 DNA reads TGTGCCAGCAAAGAGGGGGTTAGGACTGAAGCTTTCTTT. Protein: CASKEGVRTEAFF.